The 23 T cell receptor beta chains listed next were all sequenced from one sample in a study of cytomegalovirus exposure and HLA in healthy donors. The PCR used 60 Vbeta and 13 Jbeta primers. Here immunoSEQ multiplex PCR was the method, and the copy in TCRdb shows in-frame clones only, minus some. The profile shows about 63,000 clones, approximately 76% of them singletons. Sequenced material: PBMCs. The source of these receptors is a man aged 50-60 years in good health and CMV-seronegative.

The count of this clone is one. This chain connects TRBV23-1 to TRBJ1-2, with D hard to call. TRBV23-1 is noted as an ORF with a role that remains uncertain. CDR3 length equals 12 residues. Trimming removed 1 base at V and 5 bases at J, with 5 bases between. CDR3 coding DNA: TGCGCCAGCAGTCAATTGACTTATGGCTACACCTTC. Translating gives CASSQLTYGYTF.

The V gene is TRBV18, the J gene TRBJ1-2; D is possibly TRBD1 (5 bases). V was pared by 2 bases and J by 5 bases, with 18 bases between. Germline V gives CDR1 KGHSH, CDR2 LQKENI. The CDR3 contains 16 residues. This chain's CDR3 is CASSPEEVAGTYGYTF. The CDR3 nucleotides are TGTGCCAGCTCACCAGAGGAGGTAGCAGGGACTTATGGCTACACCTTC.

This chain links TRBV19 with TRBJ1-1, with D maybe TRBD1 (5 bases). V lost 3 bases to trimming and J lost 1 base, with 9 bases between them. The length of the CDR3 is 14 residues. The germline V gene has CDR1 LNHDA and CDR2 SQIVND (reference sequence). The CDR3 reads CASSMQGTNTEAFF. The CDR3 DNA sequence: TGTGCCAGTAGTATGCAGGGTACGAACACTGAAGCTTTCTTT. Based on the CDR3 plus reference TRBV19 and TRBJ1-1, the full variable domain is DGGITQSPKYLFRKEGQNVTLSCEQNLNHDAMYWYRQDPGQGLRLIYYSQIVNDFQKGDIAEGYSVSREKKESFPLTVTSAQKNPTAFYLCASSMQGTNTEAFFGQGTRLTVV.

The chain couples TRBV9 to TRBJ2-7, with TRBD2 identical over 11 bases. Germline CDR1 SGDLS, CDR2 YYNGEE. The CDR3 has 17 amino acids. With V trimmed by 3 bases and J by 1 base, 9 bases remained unmatched. CDR3: CASSGIGTSGLSYEQYF. The CDR3 nucleotides are TGTGCCAGCAGCGGGATAGGGACTAGCGGCCTTTCCTACGAGCAGTACTTC.

The chain uses TRBV6-6 and TRBJ2-7; D call uncertain. CDR1 is MNHNY and CDR2 is SVGAGI in the germline V gene (reference sequence). Trimming removed 0 bases at V and 1 base at J, with 7 bases between. The CDR3 is 14 amino acids. The DNA of the CDR3 is TGTGCCAGCAGTTACTCGCCCCTATCCTACGAGCAGTACTTC. Residues: CASSYSPLSYEQYF.

In its sample, this clone was seen once. Here the CDR3 reads CASSLLQGAYNEQFF. The DNA for the CDR3 is TGTGCCAGCAGCTTACTACAGGGAGCTTACAATGAGCAGTTCTTC. This chain uses TRBV7-8 with TRBJ2-1; a possible D gene is TRBD1 (6 bases). V was clipped by 2 bases and J by 4 bases, with 12 bases between them. Germline lookup yields CDR1 SGHVS and CDR2 FQNEAQ. The CDR3 sequence is 15 residues long.

The J gene is TRBJ2-5, the V gene TRBV15; D not certain. The germline V gene encodes CDR1 LNHNV and CDR2 YYDKDF (reference sequence). This CDR3 is built from 17 residues. Trimming pared 2 bases from V and 2 bases from J, leaving 18 bases between. The DNA of the CDR3 is TGTGCCACCAGCAGAAATCAGCTGGCGGCCCTGCAAGAGACCCAGTACTTC. Translated: CATSRNQLAALQETQYF. Using reference TRBV15 and TRBJ2-5 for the parts outside the CDR3, the full variable domain is DAMVIQNPRYQVTQFGKPVTLSCSQTLNHNVMYWYQQKSSQAPKLLFHYYDKDFNNEADTPDNFQSRRPNTSFCFLDIRSPGLGDTAMYLCATSRNQLAALQETQYFGPGTRLLVL.

The gene calls are TRBV7-9 and TRBJ1-2; no clear D gene. The CDR3 loop spans 11 amino acids. Germline values: CDR1 SEHNR, CDR2 FQNEAQ (reference sequence). V was trimmed by 8 bases and J by 2 bases, leaving 6 bases between them. CDR3 sequence (DNA): TGTGCCAGCGGGCAGAACTATGGCTACACCTTC. Amino acid sequence: CASGQNYGYTF.

The chain carries TRBV10-2 and TRBJ1-3, with D perhaps TRBD1 (5 bases). V was trimmed by 7 bases and J by 0 bases, leaving 13 bases between them. This CDR3 contains 15 residues. Germline V gene sequence: CDR1 WSHSY, CDR2 SAAADI. The CDR3 loop reads CASTRDRSSGNTIYF. CDR3 DNA sequence: TGCGCCAGCACCAGAGACAGAAGCTCTGGAAACACCATATATTTT.

The chain uses TRBV5-1 and TRBJ2-7, with D possibly being TRBD1 (6 bases). V lost 2 bases and J lost 2, with 14 bases in between. Germline V gene lookup returns CDR1 SGHRS and CDR2 YFSETQ. The CDR3 length is 15 residues. The CDR3 protein is CASSFTGNQPYEQYF. As DNA, the CDR3 is TGCGCCAGCAGCTTTACAGGGAATCAGCCCTACGAGCAGTACTTC. The whole variable domain, filled in from reference TRBV5-1 and TRBJ2-7, reads KAGVTQTPRYLIKTRGQQVTLSCSPISGHRSVSWYQQTPGQGLQFLFEYFSETQRNKGNFPGRFSGRQFSNSRSEMNVSTLELGDSALYLCASSFTGNQPYEQYFGPGTRLTVT.

The rearrangement joins TRBV7-2 to TRBJ2-3; D is possibly TRBD2 (5 bases). Germline lookup yields CDR1 SGHTA and CDR2 FQGNSA. Trimming pared 5 bases from V and 5 bases from J, leaving 23 bases between. The CDR3 covers 17 residues. As DNA, the CDR3 is TGTGCCAGCAGCCGTCGCGTGGCTAGCAGTGTGGAAGATACGCAGTATTTT. It translates to CASSRRVASSVEDTQYF.

The gene calls are TRBV5-6 and TRBJ2-5; 8 positions agree with TRBD1. The junction had 8 bases not matched to a gene; V was cut back by 0 bases and J by 4 bases. CDR1 and CDR2 from the germline V gene are SGHDT and YYEEEE. The length of the CDR3 is 16 residues. The CDR3 nucleotides are TGTGCCAGCAGCTTGGTTAGTGACAGGGGCGGAGAGACCCAGTACTTC. The encoded protein is CASSLVSDRGGETQYF.

The chain uses TRBV19 and TRBJ1-6; 7 positions match TRBD1. The V gene's germline CDR1 is LNHDA and CDR2 SQIVND (reference sequence). This CDR3 has 13 residues. After removal of 6 bases from V and 7 bases from J, the junction contained 3 bases not matched to a gene. The CDR3 here is CASRAGGNSPLHF. The CDR3 DNA reads as TGTGCCAGTAGGGCAGGGGGGAATTCACCCCTCCACTTT.

The V call is TRBV11-2, the J call TRBJ1-6; D remains ambiguous. Germline values: CDR1 SGHAT, CDR2 FQNNGV. The CDR3 spans 15 residues. The ends were cut back, 1 base at V and 3 bases at J, with 7 bases in the middle. CDR3 nucleotides: TGTGCCAGCAGCTTAGGAAGCCTCTATAATTCACCCCTCCACTTT. It codes for CASSLGSLYNSPLHF.

The CDR3 DNA sequence: TGTGCCAGCAGCTGGAACAGGGAAGCTAATGAAAAACTGTTTTTT. Amino acid sequence: CASSWNREANEKLFF. The chain has TRBV5-6 and TRBJ1-4; a possible D gene is TRBD1 (6 bases). Germline V gene lookup returns CDR1 SGHDT and CDR2 YYEEEE. This CDR3 contains 15 residues. V lost 3 bases to trimming and J lost 3 bases, with 12 bases between them.

The chain has TRBV7-3 and TRBJ2-7; 10 nucleotides align to TRBD1. CDR3 length: 15 residues. The germline V gene has CDR1 SGHTA and CDR2 FQGTGA. With 5 bases clipped from V and 3 bases from J, the junction kept 7 bases outside the gene matches. CDR3 loop: CASSLTGTGVYEQYF. CDR3 nucleotide sequence: TGTGCCAGCAGCCTGACCGGGACAGGGGTCTACGAGCAGTACTTC.

The gene calls are TRBV5-8 and TRBJ2-3; TRBD2 matches 8 bases. Germline trimming cut 0 bases from V and 1 base from J; bases unmatched to any gene: 4. Germline CDR1 and CDR2: SGHTS and YDEGEE. This CDR3 is built from 16 residues. DNA for the CDR3: TGTGCCAGCAGCTTGGGTTCGCGGGGGGGCACAGATACGCAGTATTTT. Its protein is CASSLGSRGGTDTQYF.

The chain joins TRBV2 to TRBJ2-2; 7 nucleotides match TRBD1. Trimming cost V 2 bases and J 5 bases; bases outside gene matches: 5. The CDR3 has 15 amino acids. The V gene's germline CDR1 is SNHLY and CDR2 FYNNEI. The CDR3 bases are TGTGCCAGCAGTGAAAGACAGGGTGGTACCGGGGAGCTGTTTTTT. Encoded protein: CASSERQGGTGELFF.

The V gene is TRBV6-5, the J gene TRBJ2-3; 12 bases agree with TRBD1. There are 15 residues in the CDR3. Germline CDR1 MNHEY, CDR2 SVGAGI. Germline trimming cut 5 bases from V and 3 bases from J; bases unmatched to any gene: 3. CDR3 bases: TGTGCCAGCAGTGGGACAGGGGGCGTTACAGATACGCAGTATTTT. This translates into CASSGTGGVTDTQYF.

The CDR3 nucleotides are TGTGCCAGCAGAGAACAGGGCCCTCGAGCTTTCTTT. The encoded protein is CASREQGPRAFF. The rearrangement joins TRBV6-5 to TRBJ1-1, with D possibly matching TRBD1 (6 bases). The CDR3 spans 12 residues. Looked up from germline, CDR1 is MNHEY and CDR2 is SVGAGI. Trimming removed 6 bases at V and 10 bases at J, with 15 bases between.

The J gene is TRBJ2-5, the V gene TRBV7-6; D possibly corresponds to TRBD2 (5 bases). The CDR3 sequence is 12 residues long. The germline V and J ends were trimmed by 5 bases and 5 bases, with 9 bases remaining between them. Germline values: CDR1 SGHVS, CDR2 FNYEAQ. The CDR3 loop is CASSNPGETQYF. CDR3 DNA: TGTGCCAGCAGCAACCCGGGGGAGACCCAGTACTTC. The full variable domain, its missing parts supplied by reference TRBV7-6 and TRBJ2-5, is GAGVSQSPRYKVTKRGQDVALRCDPISGHVSLYWYRQALGQGPEFLTYFNYEAQQDKSGLPNDRFSAERPEGSISTLTIQRTEQRDSAMYRCASSNPGETQYFGPGTRLLVL.

CDR3 residues: CASSSGGQNPPGLTF. DNA for the CDR3: TGCGCCAGCTCAAGCGGGGGACAGAACCCTCCTGGCCTCACCTTC. The V and J genes are TRBV10-1 and TRBJ1-2; 7 bases line up with TRBD1. Germline loops: CDR1 WNHNN, CDR2 SYGVQD (reference sequence). The CDR3 has 15 amino acids. Trimming cost V 8 bases and J 13 bases; bases outside gene matches: 22.

V usage is TRBV9 and J usage is TRBJ1-6, with a weak D call TRBD1 (6 bases). The V end was cut by 0 bases, the J end by 6 bases, with 10 bases between. The CDR3 has 15 residues. Germline loops: CDR1 SGDLS, CDR2 YYNGEE. The CDR3 DNA reads as TGTGCCAGCAGCGTAGCACAGGGTACTAATTCACCCCTCCACTTT. This translates into CASSVAQGTNSPLHF.